This T cell receptor beta chain was captured in a study of OX40 agonist ivuxolimab in advanced cancers. The germline CDR1 and CDR2 sequences are KGHSH and LQKENI. CDR3 size: 16 residues. The J segment lost 5 bases and the V segment lost 4 bases, leaving 11 bases of the junction unmatched. Here immunoSEQ multiplex PCR was the method, and the copy in TCRdb shows in-frame clones only, minus some. The sample holds over 40,000 clones, 75% to 90% seen once. Worth noting for this clone: The target antigen is unknown.

General study results and limits: Some of the lowest clonal expansion was seen in partial responders at 0.1-3.0 mg/kg. Researchers report that CD8+ T cells had, on average, more expanded clones than CD4+.

The receptor was isolated from an adult with an advanced solid tumor such as melanoma, head and neck, liver or kidney cancer. This material consisted of CD4+ or CD8+ T cells sorted from blood, taken in a trial of the OX40 agonist ivuxolimab. The chain employs TRBV18 and TRBJ2-4, with 7 bases aligning to TRBD2. The CDR3 reads CASSLLMGEGQNIQYF. The CDR3 DNA follows: TGTGCCAGCTCACTCCTAATGGGGGAGGGCCAAAACATTCAGTACTTC.